This TCR beta chain derives from a study of T cells in localized non-small cell lung cancer. Study findings and constraints: Higher T cell density in the blood was associated with longer overall survival, whereas higher adjacent-lung clonality associated with shorter survival. Of the top 100 tumor clones, median 57 were in adjacent lung, 25 to 35 among its top 100.

In regard to this clone: What it binds is unknown.

Here immunoSEQ multiplex PCR was the method, and the copy in TCRdb shows in-frame clones only, minus some. The table lists around 91,000 clones, around 90% of them singletons, with roughly 15% in the top ten. The CDR3 spans 13 residues. Deletions cut 0 bases from V and 5 bases from J, with 8 bases between. The germline CDR1 and CDR2 sequences are SGDLS and YYNGEE. The specimen comprised peripheral blood, sampled before any cancer treatment. The gene calls are TRBV9 and TRBJ2-5; no reliable D call. The clonotype comes from a man between 40 and 75 years old with stage I squamous cell lung carcinoma. CDR3 DNA sequence: TGTGCCAGCAGCGTAGGGACGACGGAGACCCAGTACTTC. Translating gives CASSVGTTETQYF.